This T cell receptor (beta chain) was captured by sequencing in a study of cytomegalovirus exposure and HLA in healthy donors. The PCR ran on 60 Vbeta and 13 Jbeta primers. The assay was immunoSEQ multiplex PCR, and TCRdb's table has in-frame clones only and misses some. The sample lists about 100,000 clones; about 81% were seen once. Sample: PBMCs. This clonotype was sampled from a man between 35 and 55 years old in good health and CMV-seropositive.

The CDR3 coding sequence is TGTGCCAGCAGTCTAGCCCCGGGTGAGCAGTTCTTC. Translation gives CASSLAPGEQFF. V usage is TRBV28 and J usage is TRBJ2-1, with D tentatively TRBD2 (5 bases). The CDR3 is 12 residues long. Deletions cut 5 bases from V and 9 bases from J, with 11 bases between. Germline CDR1 reads MDHEN; CDR2 reads SYDVKM.